The T cell receptor beta chain described here comes from a study of graft-versus-host responses after intestinal transplantation. Study background: Multivisceral, liver-intestinal, or isolated intestinal transplants were received by the recipients.

CDR3 length equals 17 residues. Losses at the gene ends were 0 bases for V and 4 bases for J; bases not matched to a gene: 8. Germline V gene data show CDR1 as SGDLS and CDR2 as YYNGEE. As concerns this clone: Its antigen is as yet unknown.

Assay: immunoSEQ multiplex PCR; the TCRdb copy retains only in-frame clones and omits some. The sample shows some 100,000 clones, approximately 84% of them seen only once. This chain links TRBV9 with TRBJ2-1, with 9 bases that match TRBD2. This receptor was identified in a human donor who was the organ donor for an intestinal transplant. This material consisted of unstimulated CD4+ T cells sorted from spleen or lymph node cells, taken before transplant. The CDR3 is CASSVGASGASYNEQFF. CDR3 sequence (DNA): TGTGCCAGCAGCGTAGGGGCTAGCGGGGCCAGTTACAATGAGCAGTTCTTC.